This T cell receptor beta chain came from a study of blood T cells in healthy people across ages. V shed 4 bases and J shed 2 bases, with 15 bases lying between them. This CDR3 is 15 amino acids long. Germline V gene lookup returns CDR1 SQVTM and CDR2 ANQGSEA. Notes on the study in general: Donor CMV infection status was unknown, possibly confounding age-related changes in expanded clonotypes.

Combining a sample-barcoded 5' primer with a J-beta primer mix, a second PCR ran for roughly 6 to 12 cycles. Each cDNA was tagged by a template-switch adaptor containing 12 random nucleotides. TCRdb re-called the 5' RACE reads with MiXCR, one entry per CDR3 protein. Of about 810,000 distinct CDR3 sequences detected, roughly 34% appear once; the ten largest clones hold under 15%. In the case of this clonotype: Its antigen is unidentified.

The clonotype originates from a man aged 18 to 35 in good health. Sequenced sample: blood. This chain connects TRBV29-1 to TRBJ1-5, with unresolved D. CDR3 sequence (DNA): TGCAGCGTTGCCGACGGAACCCGGGGCAATCAGCCCCAGCATTTT. Amino acid sequence: CSVADGTRGNQPQHF. Variable domain in full (rest from reference TRBV29-1 and TRBJ1-5): SAVISQKPSRDICQRGTSLTIQCQVDSQVTMMFWYRQQPGQSLTLIATANQGSEATYESGFVIDKFPISRPNLTFSTLTVSNMSPEDSSIYLCSVADGTRGNQPQHFGDGTRLSIL.